Each of the 32 T cell receptor beta chains below was sequenced from the same sample in a study of T cell responses to AZD1222 COVID-19 vaccine. Produced via immunoSEQ multiplex PCR; TCRdb's table is partial and in-frame only. The sample shows 200,000 to 250,000 clones, about 92% of them seen only once. The specimen comprised peripheral blood, sampled on day 0 of MenACWY control vaccination. These receptors were collected from an adult in good health.

The chain employs TRBV28 and TRBJ2-7; TRBD1 matches 7 bases. With 5 bases clipped from V and 0 bases from J, the junction kept 10 bases outside the gene matches. CDR3 size: 16 residues. Germline V CDR1 and CDR2: MDHEN, SYDVKM. The CDR3 bases are TGTGCCAGCAGTGGGACGGACAGGTCGAGCTCCTACGAGCAGTACTTC. Amino acids: CASSGTDRSSSYEQYF. Supplemented by reference TRBV28 and TRBJ2-7, the full variable domain reads DVKVTQSSRYLVKRTGEKVFLECVQDMDHENMFWYRQDPGLGLRLIYFSYDVKMKEKGDIPEGYSVSREKKERFSLILESASTNQTSMYLCASSGTDRSSSYEQYFGPGTRLTVT.

V usage is TRBV28 and J usage is TRBJ1-2; D uncertain. The CDR3 is 13 amino acids. Germline CDR1 MDHEN, CDR2 SYDVKM. Trimming took 3 bases from V and 2 from J, leaving 7 bases between them. The CDR3, as DNA: TGTGCCAGCAGTTTTCGATACAACTATGGCTACACCTTC. Translating it yields CASSFRYNYGYTF.

This clone has a single count. The chain combines TRBV9 with TRBJ2-5, with 12 bases fitting TRBD2. The CDR3 has 19 residues. V shed 0 bases, J shed 1 base, and the junction held 10 bases outside the gene matches. Germline V lookup: CDR1 SGDLS, CDR2 YYNGEE. The CDR3 loop is CASSVALAGGDDLQETQYF. CDR3 in DNA: TGTGCCAGCAGCGTAGCACTAGCGGGGGGAGACGATCTCCAAGAGACCCAGTACTTC.

The chain is built from TRBV7-8 and TRBJ1-3; TRBD1 is a possible D gene (6 bases). The CDR3 totals 14 residues. Germline assignment: CDR1 SGHVS and CDR2 FQNEAQ. V dropped 5 bases and J dropped 6 bases, with 14 bases sitting between them. The CDR3 DNA is TGTGCCAGCAGCGGGGTCAGGGGATTAAACACCATATATTTT. Its translation is CASSGVRGLNTIYF.

This chain links TRBV9 with TRBJ1-6, with TRBD1 matching over 8 bases. Trimming cost V 4 bases and J 10 bases; bases outside gene matches: 10. This CDR3 region has 15 residues. Germline loops: CDR1 SGDLS, CDR2 YYNGEE. The CDR3 is CASSPDGQGSSPLHF. Written as DNA, the CDR3 is TGTGCCAGCAGCCCGGACGGACAGGGTAGCTCACCCCTCCACTTT. The variable domain in full, with the rest retrieved from reference TRBV9 and TRBJ1-6, is DSGVTQTPKHLITATGQRVTLRCSPRSGDLSVYWYQQSLDQGLQFLIQYYNGEERAKGNILERFSAQQFPDLHSELNLSSLELGDSALYFCASSPDGQGSSPLHFGNGTRLTVT.

The chain carries TRBV6-6 and TRBJ2-7; 7 positions agree with TRBD1. CDR3 length equals 13 residues. CDR1 and CDR2 from the germline V gene are MNHNY and SVGAGI (reference sequence). Unmatched junction bases numbered 8, after V lost 8 bases and J lost 4 bases. The CDR3 DNA reads as TGTGCCAGCCTTGGGACAGACCCTTACGAGCAGTACTTC. It specifies CASLGTDPYEQYF.

In this sample, this clone turned up once. The J gene is TRBJ1-4, the V gene TRBV20-1; possible D gene TRBD1, 5 bases. Germline V CDR1 and CDR2: DFQATT, SNEGSKA (reference sequence). CDR3 length equals 13 residues. V was shortened by 3 bases and J by 8 bases, with 13 bases between the two germline ends. CDR3 nucleotide sequence: TGCAGTGCTAGTACAGGCGGTGGGGAAAAACTGTTTTTT. Protein sequence: CSASTGGGEKLFF.

This chain links TRBV19 with TRBJ1-2; D is unclear. This CDR3 region has 18 residues. The V and J ends lost 4 bases and 14 bases respectively, with 35 bases between them. Germline V gene data show CDR1 as LNHDA and CDR2 as SQIVND (reference sequence). CDR3 loop: CASSTPGGSLAFQYAPTF. The CDR3 nucleotides read TGTGCCAGTAGTACGCCCGGAGGCAGCCTCGCCTTCCAGTACGCTCCTACCTTC.

This clone has only one observation. The chain joins TRBV2 to TRBJ1-2; possibly TRBD1 for D (6 bases). The CDR3 has 14 amino acids. Germline CDR1 SNHLY, CDR2 FYNNEI. Trimming shortened V by 3 bases and J by 0 bases, and 8 bases separated the two germline ends. The CDR3 loop reads CASSEDRTNYGYTF. CDR3 DNA: TGTGCCAGCAGTGAGGACAGAACTAACTATGGCTACACCTTC.

J is TRBJ1-1 and V is TRBV5-5, with 10 bases fitting TRBD1. The CDR3 is 14 residues long. Trimming cost V 3 bases and J 2 bases; bases outside gene matches: 1. In germline, CDR1 is SGHKS, CDR2 YYEKEE (reference sequence). The CDR3 DNA sequence: TGTGCCAGCAGCTGGGACAGGGGTAACACTGAAGCTTTCTTT. It translates to CASSWDRGNTEAFF.

V usage is TRBV6-4 and J usage is TRBJ1-6; no firm D call. Germline V gives CDR1 MRHNA, CDR2 SNTAGT. Trimming left V 0 bases short and J 10 bases short, with 7 bases between. The CDR3 extends over 13 amino acids. For the CDR3, the DNA is TGTGCCAGCAGTGACTCGAAGGGCTCACCCCTCCACTTT. This codes for CASSDSKGSPLHF.

The V call is TRBV5-6, the J call TRBJ1-6, with 7 nucleotides matching TRBD1. Germline V gene lookup returns CDR1 SGHDT and CDR2 YYEEEE. This CDR3 is built from 17 residues. J lost 4 bases, V lost 5 bases, and 12 bases had no gene match. This chain's CDR3 is CASSLGGQYFYNSPLHF. CDR3 DNA sequence: TGTGCCAGCAGTCTAGGGGGCCAATACTTTTATAATTCACCCCTCCACTTT.

V usage is TRBV19 and J usage is TRBJ2-1; D is uncertain. V was shortened by 3 bases and J by 6 bases, with 15 bases between the two germline ends. Germline loops: CDR1 LNHDA, CDR2 SQIVND (reference sequence). The CDR3 extends over 15 amino acids. The CDR3, as DNA: TGTGCCAGTAGTATTTCAGTCCTGGGGTTCAATGAGCAGTTCTTC. Protein sequence: CASSISVLGFNEQFF.

Points on this clone: Other nucleotide sequences from this sample produce the same CDR3. This chain connects TRBV11-2 to TRBJ1-2; D might be TRBD1 (5 bases). The CDR3 is made up of 13 amino acids. Germline CDR1 reads SGHAT; CDR2 reads FQNNGV. The ends were cut back, 5 bases at V and 1 base at J, with 8 bases in the middle. The CDR3 coding sequence is TGTGCCAGCAGCCCCGACAGTAACTATGGCTACACCTTC. Amino acid sequence: CASSPDSNYGYTF.

The genes are TRBV27 and TRBJ1-1; 10 nucleotides align to TRBD1. The CDR3 covers 15 residues. J lost 5 bases, V lost 0 bases, and 3 bases had no gene match. The germline CDR1 and CDR2 sequences are MNHEY and SMNVEV (reference sequence). The CDR3 region has the DNA TGTGCCAGCAGTTTATCTGGGACAGGGGCGACTGAAGCTTTCTTT. Translating gives CASSLSGTGATEAFF.

J is TRBJ1-1 and V is TRBV18; tentatively, D is TRBD1 (5 bases). The germline CDR1 and CDR2 sequences are KGHSH and LQKENI. Trimming pared 3 bases from V and 1 base from J, leaving 15 bases between. The CDR3 is made up of 16 amino acids. The CDR3 DNA sequence: TGTGCCAGCTCACCCACTGGGGTCGGGGGGAACACTGAAGCTTTCTTT. It yields the protein CASSPTGVGGNTEAFF.

The CDR3 DNA follows: TGTGCCAGCAGCGCCGCCGGGACAGCGACCTACGAGCAGTACTTC. Translated, it gives CASSAAGTATYEQYF. This chain joins TRBV11-2 and TRBJ2-7, with 7 bases fitting TRBD1. The germline V gene has CDR1 SGHAT and CDR2 FQNNGV. This CDR3 comprises 15 residues. V lost 5 bases and J lost 2; bases outside the gene matches: 9.

The chain recombines TRBV7-9 with TRBJ1-2; the D gene is possibly TRBD1 (6 bases). Germline values: CDR1 SEHNR, CDR2 FQNEAQ (reference sequence). Trimming took off 3 bases at V and 6 bases at J, with 26 bases between the two ends. This CDR3 region has 18 residues. CDR3 amino acids: CASSFVTSRGGGFDGYTF. CDR3 bases: TGTGCCAGCAGCTTCGTCACGTCCAGGGGAGGGGGGTTCGATGGCTACACCTTC. The full variable domain, rest sourced from reference TRBV7-9 and TRBJ1-2, is DTGVSQNPRHKITKRGQNVTFRCDPISEHNRLYWYRQTLGQGPEFLTYFQNEAQLEKSRLLSDRFSAERPKGSFSTLEIQRTEQGDSAMYLCASSFVTSRGGGFDGYTFGSGTRLTVV.

The chain recombines TRBV4-3 with TRBJ1-4; 7 bases are shared with TRBD1. J gave up 10 bases and V 0 bases, and 5 bases lay outside the gene matches. This CDR3 has 14 amino acids. Germline V gives CDR1 LGHNA, CDR2 YSLEER. In nucleotides, the CDR3 is TGCGCCAGCAGCCAAGATTCCCAGGGGGGAAAACTGTTTTTT. Translating it yields CASSQDSQGGKLFF.

Details on this clone: Sequence at one end of the junction differs from germline and may be a read error. The rearrangement links TRBV7-2 to TRBJ2-7; 9 bases line up with TRBD1. The CDR3 loop spans 15 amino acids. Germline CDR1 reads SGHTA; CDR2 reads FQGNSA. The CDR3 DNA follows: TGTGCCAGCAGCCAGCCGACAGGGGGGTCCTCCGAGCAGTACTTC. Encoded protein: CASSQPTGGSSEQYF.

This chain links TRBV18 with TRBJ2-1, with TRBD1 matching over 7 bases. J gave up 5 bases and V 1 base, and 2 bases lay outside the gene matches. CDR1 and CDR2 (germline): KGHSH, LQKENI. The CDR3 length is 14 residues. The CDR3 loop reads CASSPQGTDNEQFF. The CDR3, as DNA: TGTGCCAGCTCACCACAAGGGACAGACAATGAGCAGTTCTTC.

The chain has TRBV6-6 and TRBJ1-1; D unresolved. The CDR3 is 14 residues long. V lost 6 bases and J 6 bases, leaving 17 bases between the germline ends. The germline V gene has CDR1 MNHNY and CDR2 SVGAGI (reference sequence). This chain's CDR3 is CASRPSGRMAEAFF. The CDR3 coding sequence is TGTGCCAGCAGACCTAGCGGGAGGATGGCTGAAGCTTTCTTT.

In DNA, the CDR3 is TGCGCCAGCAGTGAAGTTTCCACAGATACGCAGTATTTT. Translated: CASSEVSTDTQYF. The chain recombines TRBV10-1 with TRBJ2-3, with D unresolved. V lost 3 bases, J lost 2 bases, and 6 bases lay in between. The CDR3 contains 13 residues. Germline loops: CDR1 WNHNN, CDR2 SYGVQD (reference sequence).

V and J are TRBV30 and TRBJ1-1; weak D call: TRBD1 (6 bases). The CDR3 runs to 15 residues. Germline CDR1 reads GTSNPN; CDR2 reads SVGIG (reference sequence). The V gene lost 0 bases and the J gene lost 6 bases, with 17 bases spanning the gap. The DNA of the CDR3 is TGTGCCTGGAGTGTATGGGGGGGCGAGAGGGCTGAAGCTTTCTTT. Protein: CAWSVWGGERAEAFF.

The rearrangement joins TRBV2 to TRBJ1-1, with 8 bases that match TRBD1. The V and J ends lost 8 bases and 7 bases, in that order; junction bases with no gene match: 9. Germline V gene sequence: CDR1 SNHLY, CDR2 FYNNEI. The CDR3 runs to 13 residues. CDR3 amino acids: CASRPGGVDEAFF. CDR3 bases: TGTGCCAGCCGCCCAGGGGGCGTGGATGAAGCTTTCTTT.

The rearrangement uses TRBV11-3 and TRBJ2-3; tentatively, D is TRBD2 (6 bases). The germline CDR1 and CDR2 sequences are SGHNT and YENEEA. Trimming pared 7 bases from V and 4 bases from J, leaving 12 bases between. The CDR3 contains 13 residues. This CDR3 is CASTVGGSDTQYF. As DNA, the CDR3 is TGTGCCAGCACCGTGGGAGGCTCAGATACGCAGTATTTT.

V usage is TRBV11-2 and J usage is TRBJ1-2; tentatively, D is TRBD1 (6 bases). Trimming shortened V by 7 bases and J by 8 bases, and 17 bases separated the two germline ends. Germline V lookup: CDR1 SGHAT, CDR2 FQNNGV. This CDR3 has 13 amino acids. The CDR3 here is CASTPGAGEGYTF. The CDR3 DNA reads as TGTGCCAGCACCCCGGGGGCCGGGGAAGGCTACACCTTC.

The chain couples TRBV7-6 to TRBJ2-3; possibly TRBD2 for D (6 bases). V shed 1 base and J shed 4 bases, with 15 bases lying between them. Germline values: CDR1 SGHVS, CDR2 FNYEAQ. The CDR3 sequence is 16 residues long. The CDR3 protein is CASSLVGSGVPDTQYF. DNA for the CDR3: TGTGCCAGCAGCTTAGTCGGTAGCGGAGTCCCAGATACGCAGTATTTT.

This clone has a single count. The rearrangement uses TRBV7-9 and TRBJ2-3; D is unclear. V dropped 1 base and J dropped 9 bases, with 17 bases sitting between them. CDR1 and CDR2 (germline): SEHNR, FQNEAQ (reference sequence). This CDR3 is built from 15 residues. DNA of the CDR3: TGTGCCAGCAGCTTAGATACCCTCGTACACGACACGCAGTATTTT. Translation gives CASSLDTLVHDTQYF.

Points on this clone: Other DNA sequences in the same sample also yield this CDR3. CDR3 nucleotide sequence: TGTGCCAGCAAGGCGGGATCCAATCAGCCCCAGCATTTT. It specifies CASKAGSNQPQHF. The rearrangement links TRBV6-6 to TRBJ1-5; D is unclear. With 7 bases removed from V and 3 bases from J, the gap between germline ends came to 10 bases. From germline, CDR1 is MNHNY and CDR2 SVGAGI (reference sequence). The CDR3 has 13 residues.

J is TRBJ2-7 and V is TRBV19; 8 nucleotides align to TRBD1. From germline, CDR1 is LNHDA and CDR2 SQIVND (reference sequence). J was trimmed by 2 bases and V by 6 bases; bases with no gene match: 9. The CDR3 runs to 15 residues. The chain's CDR3 is CASSLDRGGTYEQYF. DNA for the CDR3: TGTGCCAGTAGCCTAGACAGGGGAGGCACCTACGAGCAGTACTTC.

The V and J genes are TRBV6-5 and TRBJ1-3; D possibly corresponds to TRBD1 (6 bases). The ends were cut back, 3 bases at V and 3 bases at J, with 15 bases in the middle. From germline, CDR1 is MNHEY and CDR2 SVGAGI. The CDR3 length is 16 residues. The CDR3 DNA sequence: TGTGCCAGCAGTTATTACGACAGGTTCGGTGGAAACACCATATATTTT. Its protein is CASSYYDRFGGNTIYF.